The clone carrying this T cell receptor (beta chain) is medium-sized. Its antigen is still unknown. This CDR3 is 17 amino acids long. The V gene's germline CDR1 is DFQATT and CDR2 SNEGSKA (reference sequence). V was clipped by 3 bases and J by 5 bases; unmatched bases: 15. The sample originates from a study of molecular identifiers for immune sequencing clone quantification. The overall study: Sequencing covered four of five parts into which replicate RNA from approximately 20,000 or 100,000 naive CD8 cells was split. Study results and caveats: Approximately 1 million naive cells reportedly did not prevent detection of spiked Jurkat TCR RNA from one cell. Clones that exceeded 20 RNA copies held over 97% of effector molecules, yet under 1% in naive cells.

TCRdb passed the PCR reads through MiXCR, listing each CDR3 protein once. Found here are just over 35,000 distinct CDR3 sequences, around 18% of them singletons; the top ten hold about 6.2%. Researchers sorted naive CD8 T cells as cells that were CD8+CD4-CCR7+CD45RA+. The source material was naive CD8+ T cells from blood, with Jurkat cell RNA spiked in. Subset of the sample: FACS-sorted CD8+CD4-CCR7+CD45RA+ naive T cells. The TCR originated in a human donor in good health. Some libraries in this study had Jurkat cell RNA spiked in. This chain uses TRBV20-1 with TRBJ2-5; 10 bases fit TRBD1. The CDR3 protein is CSASKRSGQGYGETQYF. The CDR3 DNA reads TGCAGTGCTAGCAAACGTTCGGGACAGGGGTATGGGGAGACCCAGTACTTC.